These T cell receptor beta chains were read from a single sample in a study of blood T cells in healthy people across ages. TCRdb independently ran MiXCR on the 5' RACE reads; one entry per CDR3 protein. The sample has approximately 800,000 distinct CDR3 sequences, roughly 40% seen once. Material: blood. The receptors were gathered from a man between 18 and 29 years old in good health. CDR3s include the opening cysteine and the closing phenylalanine or tryptophan. D genes are given only for firm matches. Clone size is shown for a subset of rows, as once, few, many or a class of expanded clone.

abundance	j_gene	v_gene	d_gene	CDR3aa	CDR3nt
few	TRBJ1-1	TRBV10-3	NA	CAINNREDTEAFF	TGTGCCATCAACAACAGGGAGGACACTGAAGCTTTCTTT
NA	TRBJ2-3	TRBV28	NA	CASSSRQTDTQYF	TGTGCCAGCAGTTCCAGACAGACCGATACGCAGTATTTT
many	TRBJ2-3	TRBV6-6	NA	CASSYGSSTDTQYF	TGTGCCAGCAGTTATGGGTCTAGCACCGATACGCAGTATTTT
NA	TRBJ2-7	TRBV27	NA	CASSFGQGGTYEQYF	TGTGCCAGCAGTTTTGGGCAGGGCGGTACCTACGAGCAGTACTTC
few	TRBJ2-3	TRBV15	TRBD1	CATSRDRAGGGQYF	TGTGCCACCAGCAGAGATCGGGCAGGGGGTGGGCAGTATTTT
few	TRBJ1-2	TRBV3-1	NA	CASSQDRGRIFNYGYTF	TGTGCCAGCAGCCAAGATCGGGGCAGAATCTTCAACTATGGCTACACCTTC
NA	TRBJ1-1	TRBV10-3	NA	CAIRSTGNTEAFF	TGTGCCATCAGAAGTACAGGGAACACTGAAGCTTTCTTT
many	TRBJ2-3	TRBV20-1	NA	CSATIGTGSPDTQYF	TGCAGTGCTACGATTGGTACAGGGTCCCCAGATACGCAGTATTTT
many	TRBJ2-7	TRBV20-1	NA	CSAASRENQYF	TGCAGTGCTGCCTCTAGGGAGAACCAGTACTTC
few	TRBJ1-1	TRBV6-2/TRBV6-3	TRBD1	CASSYSNTGQGALNTEAFF	TGTGCCAGCAGTTACTCGAATACGGGACAGGGGGCTCTGAACACTGAAGCTTTCTTT
NA	TRBJ2-7	TRBV5-1	TRBD1	CASSLTGTVTYNEQYF	TGCGCCAGCAGCCTGACCGGGACAGTAACCTACAATGAGCAGTACTTC
NA	TRBJ1-6	TRBV27	NA	CASSLRQADISPLHF	TGTGCCAGCAGTTTGCGACAGGCGGATATTTCACCCCTCCACTTT
many	TRBJ2-5	TRBV5-1	TRBD2	CASSLQLAWGLETQYF	TGCGCCAGCAGCTTACAACTAGCGTGGGGCTTAGAGACCCAGTACTTC
NA	TRBJ1-2	TRBV20-1	NA	CSARAGNGYTF	TGCAGTGCACGGGCAGGGAATGGCTACACCTTC
few	TRBJ2-3	TRBV20-1	TRBD2	CSARFGGADTQYF	TGCAGTGCTAGATTCGGGGGGGCAGATACGCAGTATTTT
NA	TRBJ1-1	TRBV7-9	TRBD1	CASSSRDRGRFIGEAFF	TGTGCCAGCAGCTCCCGGGACAGGGGGCGCTTTATTGGTGAAGCTTTCTTT
few	TRBJ1-1	TRBV7-9	NA	CASSLDPGRNTEAFF	TGTGCCAGCAGCTTAGATCCCGGGAGGAACACTGAAGCTTTCTTT
many	TRBJ2-5	TRBV29-1	NA	CSVGNRLNLETQYF	TGCAGCGTTGGGAACAGGCTGAACTTGGAGACCCAGTACTTC
few	TRBJ2-3	TRBV13	NA	CASSLVGGHPGDTQYF	TGTGCCAGCAGCTTAGTCGGGGGGCACCCCGGGGATACGCAGTATTTT
few	TRBJ2-1	TRBV3-1	NA	CASSQSSRGASHNEQFF	TGTGCCAGCAGCCAATCGAGTCGGGGGGCGTCCCACAATGAGCAGTTCTTC
many	TRBJ2-7	TRBV15	NA	CATSMGQGIYEQYF	TGTGCCACCAGCATGGGACAAGGGATATACGAGCAGTACTTC
NA	TRBJ2-1	TRBV14	NA	CASSRLRFRTQDNEQFF	TGTGCCAGCAGCCGCCTCCGGTTCCGGACGCAAGACAATGAGCAGTTCTTC
NA	TRBJ2-6	TRBV6-2/TRBV6-3	NA	CASSISAGANVLTF	TGTGCCAGCAGCATTTCAGCTGGGGCCAACGTCCTGACTTTC
few	TRBJ1-1	TRBV29-1	NA	CSADQLNTEAFF	TGCAGCGCTGACCAATTGAACACTGAAGCTTTCTTT
many	TRBJ2-7	TRBV29-1	NA	CSSSLGSRYEQYF	TGCAGCTCCTCCTTGGGCAGTCGATACGAGCAGTACTTC
NA	TRBJ2-4	TRBV6-2/TRBV6-3	TRBD1	CASSYNRDRGFVQYF	TGTGCCAGCAGTTACAACCGGGACAGGGGTTTCGTGCAGTACTTC
many	TRBJ2-5	TRBV9	NA	CASSGGGVQETQYF	TGTGCCAGCAGCGGTGGGGGCGTCCAAGAGACCCAGTACTTC
few	TRBJ2-3	TRBV20-1	NA	CSARQSTDTQYF	TGCAGTGCTAGACAGAGCACAGATACGCAGTATTTT
few	TRBJ1-2	TRBV19	TRBD1	CASTQDRARGYTF	TGTGCCAGTACCCAGGACAGGGCACGGGGCTACACCTTC
many	TRBJ2-3	TRBV6-5	NA	CASSSTYSEGDTQYF	TGTGCCAGCAGTTCGACCTACTCGGAGGGAGATACGCAGTATTTT
NA	TRBJ1-6	TRBV18	NA	CASSPDELRDLSSYNSPLHF	TGTGCCAGCTCACCCGACGAGTTGAGGGACCTGAGCTCCTATAATTCACCCCTCCACTTT
few	TRBJ1-2	TRBV25-1	NA	CASSDGGANGYTF	TGTGCCAGCAGTGACGGGGGCGCAAATGGCTACACCTTC
many	TRBJ2-3	TRBV7-3	NA	CASSPYRATDTQYF	TGTGCCAGCAGCCCATACAGGGCCACAGATACGCAGTATTTT
NA	TRBJ2-3	TRBV4-2	TRBD2	CASSQLGLAGGLVRGTDTQYF	TGTGCCAGCAGCCAACTGGGACTAGCGGGGGGGCTTGTGAGAGGCACAGATACGCAGTATTTT
NA	TRBJ2-3	TRBV27	NA	CACRQVGTDTQYF	TGTGCCTGCAGACAAGTAGGCACAGATACGCAGTATTTT
many	TRBJ1-2	TRBV7-8	NA	CASSLGSGANYGYTF	TGTGCCAGCAGCTTAGGTTCGGGGGCCAACTATGGCTACACCTTC
few	TRBJ1-1	TRBV12-3/TRBV12-4	NA	CASSFPGSEAFF	TGTGCCAGCAGTTTCCCCGGGTCTGAAGCTTTCTTT
once	TRBJ2-2	TRBV7-9	TRBD1	CALKQSTGGLTGELFF	TGTGCCCTCAAACAGTCGACAGGGGGCTTAACCGGGGAGCTGTTTTTT
many	TRBJ2-1	TRBV12-3/TRBV12-4	TRBD2	CASSFGIAGGPNEQFF	TGTGCCAGCAGTTTTGGTATAGCGGGGGGGCCCAATGAGCAGTTCTTC
few	TRBJ1-2	TRBV7-9	NA	CASSLGPSLSYYTF	TGTGCCAGCAGCTTAGGCCCCAGTCTGTCGTACTACACCTTC
NA	TRBJ2-7	TRBV9	TRBD1	CASSARQGGEQYF	TGTGCCAGCAGCGCAAGACAGGGGGGCGAGCAGTACTTC